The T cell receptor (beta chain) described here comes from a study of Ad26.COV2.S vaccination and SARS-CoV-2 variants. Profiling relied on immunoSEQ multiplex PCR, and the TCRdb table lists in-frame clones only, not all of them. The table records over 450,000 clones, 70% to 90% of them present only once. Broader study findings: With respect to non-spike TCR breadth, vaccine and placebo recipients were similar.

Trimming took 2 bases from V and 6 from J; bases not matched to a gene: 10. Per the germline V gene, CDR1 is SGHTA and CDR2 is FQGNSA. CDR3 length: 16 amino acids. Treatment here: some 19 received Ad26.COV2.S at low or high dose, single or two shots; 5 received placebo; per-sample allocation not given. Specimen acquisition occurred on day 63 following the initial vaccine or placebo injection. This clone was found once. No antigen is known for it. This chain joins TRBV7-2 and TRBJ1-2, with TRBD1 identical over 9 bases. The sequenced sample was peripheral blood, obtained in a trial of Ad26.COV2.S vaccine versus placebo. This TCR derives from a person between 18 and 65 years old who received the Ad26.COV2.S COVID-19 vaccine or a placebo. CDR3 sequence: CASSLRQGGVYHGYTF. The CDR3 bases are TGTGCCAGCAGCTTAAGACAGGGGGGAGTTTACCATGGCTACACCTTC. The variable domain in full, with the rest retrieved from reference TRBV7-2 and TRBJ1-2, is GAGVSQSPSNKVTEKGKDVELRCDPISGHTALYWYRQSLGQGLEFLIYFQGNSAPDKSGLPSDRFSAERTGGSVSTLTIQRTQQEDSAVYLCASSLRQGGVYHGYTFGSGTRLTVV.